This T cell receptor (beta chain) was sequenced in a study of shared clonotypes between healthy human individuals. Notes on the study in general: Generally, naive subsets (rather than memory subsets) showed larger estimated richness.

As regards this clone: What it recognizes is unknown.

The J segment lost 6 bases and the V segment lost 5 bases, leaving 4 bases of the junction unmatched. The CDR3 has 14 residues. Germline V gene data show CDR1 as SNHLY and CDR2 as FYNNEI. The protocol was immunoSEQ multiplex PCR, while the TCRdb copy is restricted to in-frame clones and leaves out a portion. The sample carries millions of clones, roughly 93% recorded once. This chain connects TRBV2 to TRBJ1-1, with 12 bases matching TRBD1. This TCR was recovered from a man younger than 30 in good health. Some clones in this sample may be carry-over from other donors' samples. The specimen was naive CD4+ T cells from PBMCs. The subset is: CD45RA+ positively selected. CDR3 bases: TGTGCCAGCAGTAAGGGACAGGGGGCGTCTGAAGCTTTCTTT. It codes for CASSKGQGASEAFF.